The clone carrying this TCR beta chain was seen a handful of times. Authors' data handling: Researchers report that nucleated cell counts were estimated from reference gene primer amplification. Libraries were prepared by immunoSEQ multiplex PCR; TCRdb keeps only in-frame clonotypes and omits some of them. V and J calls and clone size are those listed in that table; D and trimming were worked out from the DNA. The sample gives fewer than 450,000 clones, around 90% of which show up once; roughly 2% is in the top ten. Recruits, aged about 18 to 100 years, lived in 20 to 30 US areas. The data stem from a study of blood T cell repertoires in COVID-19. Study overall: T cells, B-cell-depleted T cells, or PBMCs provided the cDNA or gDNA that served as material.

Sequencing was performed on PBMCs or T cells enriched from blood (not recorded which). This clonotype originated in a woman aged 40 to 55 with acute COVID-19.

The CDR3 is CASSYLDKAFF. CDR3 bases: TGTGCCAGCAGCTATCTGGACAAGGCTTTCTTT. V and J are TRBV27 and TRBJ1-1; D possibly corresponds to TRBD1 (5 bases). The V gene's germline CDR1 is MNHEY and CDR2 SMNVEV (reference sequence). Trimming pared 6 bases from V and 11 bases from J, leaving 13 bases between. This CDR3 spans 11 amino acids.